The source of this T cell receptor (beta chain) is a study of T and B cells in COVID-19 patients. Study at large: Blood was sampled from COVID-19 patients who were either actively infected or recovered. Of roughly 22 active-infection patients, roughly eleven were critically ill with mechanical ventilation or extracorporeal membrane oxygenation.

Each TRB amplification used about 250-550 ng of genomic DNA from blood. CDR1 and CDR2 from the germline V gene are SGHDN and FVKESK. V shed 0 bases and J shed 5 bases, with 11 bases lying between them. The CDR3 loop spans 14 amino acids. TRB rearrangements were amplified by multiplex PCR with BIOMED2 TRB-A/B primers. TCRdb re-derived calls from the multiplex PCR reads in MiXCR, one entry per CDR3 protein. The sample lists approximately 16,000 distinct CDR3 sequences; 25% to 30% were seen once. The sample comprised blood. The genes are TRBV14 and TRBJ2-7; the D is unclear. The TCR originated in a human donor who had recovered from COVID-19. In DNA form, the CDR3 reads TGTGCCAGCAGCCAAGATTTCCGGAGCCACGAGCAGTACTTC. Translating gives CASSQDFRSHEQYF.